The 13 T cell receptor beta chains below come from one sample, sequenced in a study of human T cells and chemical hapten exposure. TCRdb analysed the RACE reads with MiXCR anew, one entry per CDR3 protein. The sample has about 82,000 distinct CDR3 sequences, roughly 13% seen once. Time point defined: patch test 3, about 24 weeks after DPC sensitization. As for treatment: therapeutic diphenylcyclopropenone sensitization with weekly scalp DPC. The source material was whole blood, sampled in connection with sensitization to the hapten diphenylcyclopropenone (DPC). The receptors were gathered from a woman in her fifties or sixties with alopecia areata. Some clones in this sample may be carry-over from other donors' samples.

CDR3 sequence reads: CASSGGTSGSYEQYF. CDR3 nucleotide sequence: TGTGCCAGCAGCGGAGGGACTAGCGGGAGCTACGAGCAGTACTTC. The chain carries TRBV7-9 and TRBJ2-7, with 14 bases aligning to TRBD2. V shed 5 bases, J shed 3 bases, and the junction held 3 bases outside the gene matches. Germline values: CDR1 SEHNR, CDR2 FQNEAQ (reference sequence). This CDR3 region has 15 residues.

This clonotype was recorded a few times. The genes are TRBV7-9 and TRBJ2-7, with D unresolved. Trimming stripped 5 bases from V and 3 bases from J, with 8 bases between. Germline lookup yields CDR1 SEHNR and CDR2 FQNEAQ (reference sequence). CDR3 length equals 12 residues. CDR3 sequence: CASSRAGYEQYF. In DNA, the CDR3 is TGTGCCAGCAGCCGGGCTGGCTACGAGCAGTACTTC.

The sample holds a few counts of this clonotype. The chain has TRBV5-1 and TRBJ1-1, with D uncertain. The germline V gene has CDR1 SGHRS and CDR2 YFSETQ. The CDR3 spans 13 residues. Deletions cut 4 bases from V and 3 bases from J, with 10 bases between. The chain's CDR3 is CASSVSLDTEAFF. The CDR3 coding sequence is TGCGCCAGCAGCGTCAGTCTGGACACTGAAGCTTTCTTT.

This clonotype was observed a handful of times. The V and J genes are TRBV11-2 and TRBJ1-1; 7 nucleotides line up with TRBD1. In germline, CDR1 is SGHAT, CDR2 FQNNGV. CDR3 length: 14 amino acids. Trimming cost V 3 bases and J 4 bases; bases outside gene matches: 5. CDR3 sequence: CASSFPAGGTEAFF. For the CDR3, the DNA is TGTGCCAGCAGCTTTCCGGCAGGGGGCACTGAAGCTTTCTTT.

The CDR3 sequence: CASSPPLANSPLHF. The CDR3 DNA sequence: TGTGCCAGCTCACCACCCCTCGCTAATTCACCCCTCCACTTT. The gene calls are TRBV18 and TRBJ1-6; D call uncertain. The germline gives CDR1 KGHSH, CDR2 LQKENI. The CDR3 runs to 14 residues. V was pared by 0 bases and J by 6 bases, with 6 bases between. The full variable domain, in which reference TRBV18 and TRBJ1-6 provide the parts outside the CDR3, is NAGVMQNPRHLVRRRGQEARLRCSPMKGHSHVYWYRQLPEEGLKFMVYLQKENIIDESGMPKERFSAEFPKEGPSILRIQQVVRGDSAAYFCASSPPLANSPLHFGNGTRLTVT.

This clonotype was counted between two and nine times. CDR3 protein: CASSPPVLAGAYNEQFF. The CDR3 nucleotides are TGTGCCAGCTCACCACCGGTGTTGGCGGGAGCCTACAATGAGCAGTTCTTC. The chain links TRBV18 to TRBJ2-1, with 7 bases aligning to TRBD2. CDR3 length equals 17 residues. Per germline, CDR1 KGHSH and CDR2 LQKENI. Unmatched junction bases numbered 7, after V lost 0 bases and J lost 2 bases. The variable domain in full, with the rest retrieved from reference TRBV18 and TRBJ2-1, is NAGVMQNPRHLVRRRGQEARLRCSPMKGHSHVYWYRQLPEEGLKFMVYLQKENIIDESGMPKERFSAEFPKEGPSILRIQQVVRGDSAAYFCASSPPVLAGAYNEQFFGPGTRLTVL.

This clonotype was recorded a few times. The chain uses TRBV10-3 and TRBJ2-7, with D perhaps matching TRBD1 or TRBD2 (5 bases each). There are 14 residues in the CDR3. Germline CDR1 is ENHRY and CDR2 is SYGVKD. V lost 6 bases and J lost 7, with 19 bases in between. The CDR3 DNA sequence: TGTGCCATCAGCCCTGGCAGGGAGTTTTTGGAGCAGTACTTC. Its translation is CAISPGREFLEQYF.

The CDR3 spells CSVGVGTEAFF. Written as DNA, the CDR3 is TGCAGCGTTGGGGTTGGCACTGAAGCTTTCTTT. This chain joins TRBV29-1 and TRBJ1-1; D not resolved. This CDR3 is 11 amino acids long. V was cut by 4 bases and J by 4 bases, with 7 bases left in between. The germline V gene encodes CDR1 SQVTM and CDR2 ANQGSEA.

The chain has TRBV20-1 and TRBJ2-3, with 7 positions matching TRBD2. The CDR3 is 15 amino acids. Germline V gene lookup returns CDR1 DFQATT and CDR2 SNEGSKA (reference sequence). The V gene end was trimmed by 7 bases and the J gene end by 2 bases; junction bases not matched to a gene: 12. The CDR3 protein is CSVTSGVFVTDTQYF. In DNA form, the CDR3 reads TGCAGTGTTACCAGCGGGGTTTTTGTCACAGATACGCAGTATTTT.

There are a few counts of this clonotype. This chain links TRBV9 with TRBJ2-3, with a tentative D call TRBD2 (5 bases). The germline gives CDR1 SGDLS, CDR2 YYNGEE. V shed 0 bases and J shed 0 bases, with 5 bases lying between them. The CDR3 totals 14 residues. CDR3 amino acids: CASSVAGSTDTQYF. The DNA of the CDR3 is TGTGCCAGCAGCGTAGCGGGAAGCACAGATACGCAGTATTTT.

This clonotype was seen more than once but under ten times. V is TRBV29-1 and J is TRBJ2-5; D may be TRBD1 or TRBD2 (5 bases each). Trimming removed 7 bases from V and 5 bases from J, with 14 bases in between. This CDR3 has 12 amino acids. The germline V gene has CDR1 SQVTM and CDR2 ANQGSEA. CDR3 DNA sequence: TGCAGCGCGAGGGGCAGAGGGGAGACCCAGTACTTC. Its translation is CSARGRGETQYF.

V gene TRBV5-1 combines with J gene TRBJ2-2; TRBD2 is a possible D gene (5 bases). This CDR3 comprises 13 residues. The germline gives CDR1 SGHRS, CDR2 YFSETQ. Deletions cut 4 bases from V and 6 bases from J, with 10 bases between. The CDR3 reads CASSIDGAGELFF. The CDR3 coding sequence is TGCGCCAGCAGCATAGACGGGGCCGGGGAGCTGTTTTTT.

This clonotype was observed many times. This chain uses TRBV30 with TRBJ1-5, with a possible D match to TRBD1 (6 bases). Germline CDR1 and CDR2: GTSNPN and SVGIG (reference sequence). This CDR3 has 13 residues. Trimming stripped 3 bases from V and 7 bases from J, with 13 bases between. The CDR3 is CAWSKTGSQPQHF. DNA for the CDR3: TGTGCCTGGAGCAAAACAGGGTCCCAGCCCCAGCATTTT.